This entry lists 27 T cell receptor beta chains sequenced from one sample in a study of T-cell reconstitution after alpha-beta-depleted transplantation in children listed by TCRdb under 2016. Library preparation was by PCR. Sequencing instrument: Illumina HiSeq 2500. To normalize quantification of the TCRbeta repertoire, the TCR libraries were built with molecular barcoding that relied on unique molecular identifiers. In-frame beta chains were kept once TCRdb had trimmed the public reads at Q25 with fastp and called clones with MiXCR. For every CDR3 protein sequence, its rows merge into one entry that carries the most common genes and DNA. This sample has about 580,000 distinct CDR3 sequences in its table, and roughly 23% of those were observed once. In total, the top ten clones hold roughly 15% of the sample. The sample's treatment or condition, from its label and the paper: allogeneic hematopoietic cell transplantation with graft depleted of TCRalphabeta T cells and CD19 B cells.

The starting material was PBMCs, mostly from graft donor cells, obtained 360 days after TCRalphabeta/CD19-depleted stem cell transplant. The receptors were gathered from a boy in the first two years of life who had a stem cell transplant for acute myeloid leukemia, so the T cells may come from the graft donor.

V usage is TRBV10-3 and J usage is TRBJ2-3; D possibly corresponds to TRBD1 (5 bases). V shed 6 bases and J shed 2 bases, with 12 bases lying between them. This CDR3 has 14 residues. Per the germline V gene, CDR1 is ENHRY and CDR2 is SYGVKD. The chain's CDR3 is CAIRLQAITDTQYF. CDR3 in DNA: TGTGCCATCAGGTTACAGGCTATCACAGATACGCAGTATTTT.

The rearrangement joins TRBV20-1 to TRBJ1-6, with no clear D. The CDR3 is made up of 13 amino acids. Germline CDR1 is DFQATT and CDR2 is SNEGSKA (reference sequence). V lost 3 bases to trimming and J lost 10 bases, with 13 bases between them. CDR3 DNA sequence: TGCAGTGCTAGGGGGAGGGAAGGATCACCCCTCCACTTT. Residues: CSARGREGSPLHF.

V gene TRBV6-1 combines with J gene TRBJ2-1; 8 nucleotides agree with TRBD1. The CDR3 length is 15 residues. Germline lookup yields CDR1 MNHNS and CDR2 SASEGT. V lost 6 bases, J lost 3 bases, and 7 bases stayed unmatched. For the CDR3, the DNA is TGTGCCAGCAGAGGGGGACAGGACTACTACAATGAGCAGTTCTTC. As protein: CASRGGQDYYNEQFF.

The chain uses TRBV12-3 or TRBV12-4 and TRBJ2-7; 7 bases line up with TRBD2. Trimming took 6 bases from V and 10 from J; bases not matched to a gene: 15. The CDR3 totals 14 residues. The DNA for the CDR3 is TGTGCCAGCAGCCCCCCCCGAGCGGGGATACCTCAGTACTTC. It is translated as CASSPPRAGIPQYF.

The chain couples TRBV10-2 to TRBJ2-7; unclear D gene. This CDR3 comprises 13 residues. V was clipped by 10 bases and J by 9 bases, with 22 bases between them. Germline V gene lookup returns CDR1 WSHSY and CDR2 SAAADI. The CDR3 DNA reads TGCGCCACCCGGATGGACCGGGCATCCGGGCAGTACTTC. Translated, it gives CATRMDRASGQYF.

This rearrangement joins TRBV7-6 to TRBJ2-1; 9 nucleotides align to TRBD2. The V segment lost 5 bases and the J segment 5 bases; nucleotides outside the gene matches: 10. Germline-derived CDR1 and CDR2 are SGHVS and FNYEAQ. CDR3 length: 16 amino acids. For the CDR3, the DNA is TGTGCCAGCAGCGAATACGGACTAGCGACCCACAATGAGCAGTTCTTC. Its protein product is CASSEYGLATHNEQFF.

The rearrangement links TRBV15 to TRBJ2-3; TRBD2 agrees at 8 bases. V lost 1 base and J lost 5; bases outside the gene matches: 8. The CDR3 length is 16 residues. Germline CDR1 and CDR2: LNHNV and YYDKDF (reference sequence). CDR3 residues: CATSRGSGGGIDTQYF. As DNA, the CDR3 is TGTGCCACCAGCAGAGGTAGCGGCGGGGGGATAGATACGCAGTATTTT.

This CDR3 reads CASSPMAGHLYEQYF. The CDR3 coding sequence is TGTGCCAGCAGCCCGATGGCGGGACACCTCTACGAGCAGTACTTC. The chain recombines TRBV5-6 with TRBJ2-7, with D possibly called TRBD1 or TRBD2 (6 bases each). The germline V gene encodes CDR1 SGHDT and CDR2 YYEEEE. This CDR3 has 15 residues. Deletions cut 4 bases from V and 3 bases from J, with 17 bases between.

There are a few counts of this clonotype. CDR3 DNA sequence: TGTGCCAGCAGACCCCAGGGGGTAACTAATGAAAAACTGTTTTTT. Residues: CASRPQGVTNEKLFF. The genes are TRBV6-1 and TRBJ1-4; 7 bases match TRBD1. Germline loops: CDR1 MNHNS, CDR2 SASEGT. The V segment lost 6 bases and the J segment 1 base; nucleotides outside the gene matches: 5. CDR3 length: 15 residues.

This clonotype was detected ten times or more. The J gene is TRBJ2-5, the V gene TRBV20-1; the D call may be TRBD1 or TRBD2 (6 bases each). Looked up from germline, CDR1 is DFQATT and CDR2 is SNEGSKA (reference sequence). With 0 bases removed from V and 5 bases from J, the gap between germline ends came to 10 bases. CDR3 length: 13 residues. CDR3 loop: CSARDPGAETQYF. CDR3 sequence (DNA): TGCAGTGCTAGAGATCCGGGGGCTGAGACCCAGTACTTC.

This clonotype was seen only a few times. V gene TRBV20-1 combines with J gene TRBJ1-1; D is undetermined. The germline V gene encodes CDR1 DFQATT and CDR2 SNEGSKA (reference sequence). The CDR3 has 13 residues. Trimming shortened V by 3 bases and J by 2 bases, and 10 bases separated the two germline ends. CDR3 protein: CSARADVNTEAFF. The CDR3 nucleotides read TGCAGTGCTAGGGCAGACGTTAACACTGAAGCTTTCTTT.

In this sample, this clonotype turned up a few times. This rearrangement joins TRBV7-2 to TRBJ2-1; 11 positions match TRBD1. The junction had 6 bases not matched to a gene; V was cut back by 2 bases and J by 9 bases. This CDR3 contains 15 residues. Per germline, CDR1 SGHTA and CDR2 FQGNSA. CDR3 loop: CASSLRRTGGIEQFF. The CDR3 DNA reads TGTGCCAGCAGCTTACGCAGGACAGGGGGCATTGAGCAGTTCTTC.

This clonotype showed up just once. A much larger clone lies a single base off, so this may be a read error. The genes are TRBV7-6 and TRBJ2-1, with 8 bases matching TRBD2. The length of the CDR3 is 14 residues. The germline V gene encodes CDR1 SGHVS and CDR2 FNYEAQ. The junction had 8 bases not matched to a gene; V was cut back by 5 bases and J by 8 bases. The CDR3 coding sequence is TGTGCCAGCAGCGCCTGGACTAGCACGGATGAGCAGTTCTTC. Protein sequence: CASSAWTSTDEQFF.

This clonotype was detected a few times. The chain carries TRBV29-1 and TRBJ2-3, with a possible D match to TRBD2 (5 bases). Trimming shortened V by 6 bases and J by 4 bases, and 17 bases separated the two germline ends. Germline loops: CDR1 SQVTM, CDR2 ANQGSEA. This CDR3 region has 14 residues. This CDR3 is CSVRTGGVPDTQYF. The CDR3 DNA sequence: TGCAGCGTCAGGACTGGAGGAGTCCCAGATACGCAGTATTTT.

The chain couples TRBV3-1 to TRBJ2-5; TRBD1 matches at 9 bases. With V trimmed by 3 bases and J by 5 bases, 10 bases remained unmatched. Germline values: CDR1 LGHDT, CDR2 YNNKEL (reference sequence). The CDR3 runs to 16 residues. The CDR3: CASSHRDREERETQYF. The CDR3 bases are TGTGCCAGCAGCCACCGGGACAGGGAAGAGAGGGAGACCCAGTACTTC.

This clonotype was picked up a small number of times. The rearrangement links TRBV20-1 to TRBJ2-1, with 7 bases that match TRBD1. V shed 2 bases, J shed 0 bases, and the junction held 4 bases outside the gene matches. Germline V gene data show CDR1 as DFQATT and CDR2 as SNEGSKA (reference sequence). The CDR3 contains 15 residues. CDR3 DNA sequence: TGCAGTGCTAGAAGGGGGCCCCTCTCCTACAATGAGCAGTTCTTC. It encodes CSARRGPLSYNEQFF.

This clonotype was detected ten times or more. V is TRBV20-1 and J is TRBJ1-1, with D perhaps matching TRBD1 (5 bases). The germline V and J ends were trimmed by 6 bases and 11 bases, with 19 bases remaining between them. Per the germline V gene, CDR1 is DFQATT and CDR2 is SNEGSKA (reference sequence). The CDR3 is 12 amino acids. The DNA of the CDR3 is TGCAGTGCCCATCGAGGGAGGGAGGGGGCTTTCTTT. Translation: CSAHRGREGAFF.

The chain joins TRBV20-1 to TRBJ1-4; 7 positions match TRBD1. With 5 bases clipped from V and 7 bases from J, the junction kept 7 bases outside the gene matches. CDR1 and CDR2 from the germline V gene are DFQATT and SNEGSKA (reference sequence). The CDR3 spans 13 residues. The CDR3 DNA reads as TGCAGTGCTCCCCGGCAGGGGGGTGAAAAACTGTTTTTT. Translation gives CSAPRQGGEKLFF.

This clonotype was seen only a few times. This chain uses TRBV6-5 with TRBJ1-1; unclear D gene. CDR3 size: 12 residues. V was pared by 11 bases and J by 3 bases, with 13 bases between. Germline V gene lookup returns CDR1 MNHEY and CDR2 SVGAGI. The CDR3 sequence is CASLGEDTEAFF. CDR3 in DNA: TGTGCCTCCCTAGGAGAGGACACTGAAGCTTTCTTT.

The V and J genes are TRBV20-1 and TRBJ2-2; perhaps TRBD2 as D (5 bases). Germline V gene sequence: CDR1 DFQATT, CDR2 SNEGSKA (reference sequence). CDR3 length equals 12 residues. V gave up 5 bases and J gave up 10 bases, with 14 bases separating them. This CDR3 reads CSAPGPGKELFF. The CDR3 DNA reads TGCAGTGCTCCAGGACCGGGGAAGGAGCTGTTTTTT.

This clonotype has a handful of counts. At one end, the junction sequence differs from germline, possibly due to a read error. The J gene is TRBJ2-6, the V gene TRBV2, with 8 bases identical to TRBD1. In germline, CDR1 is SNHLY, CDR2 FYNNEI. The CDR3 contains 17 residues. In nucleotides, the CDR3 is TGTGCCAGCACTGAAGAACAGGGGGGATCTGGGGCCAACGTCCTGACTTTC. Its protein product is CASTEEQGGSGANVLTF.

This sequence joins TRBV5-6 and TRBJ2-2; TRBD2 matches at 9 bases. V lost 4 bases and J lost 5; bases outside the gene matches: 6. The V gene's germline CDR1 is SGHDT and CDR2 YYEEEE. The CDR3 is made up of 15 amino acids. The CDR3 protein is CASSPTSGETGELFF. The DNA for the CDR3 is TGTGCCAGCAGCCCGACTAGCGGTGAGACCGGGGAGCTGTTTTTT.

This clonotype was seen a few times. The chain employs TRBV12-5 and TRBJ2-5, with a weak D call TRBD2 (6 bases). CDR3 size: 14 residues. Deletions cut 6 bases from V and 3 bases from J, with 14 bases between. Germline CDR1 LGHNT, CDR2 FRNRAP. As DNA, the CDR3 is TGTGCTAGTGGCCGTACGGGGGACGAAGAGACCCAGTACTTC. It codes for CASGRTGDEETQYF.

This clonotype came up a few times. This chain uses TRBV7-2 with TRBJ2-7; 7 positions match TRBD2. Trimming cost V 2 bases and J 6 bases; bases outside gene matches: 10. Germline values: CDR1 SGHTA, CDR2 FQGNSA. The CDR3 extends over 15 amino acids. The CDR3 DNA sequence: TGTGCCAGCAGCTTAAACGGGGGGTCCACGCCCGAGCAGTACTTC. Encoded protein: CASSLNGGSTPEQYF.

This clonotype was observed at least ten times. The chain joins TRBV29-1 to TRBJ2-5; D ambiguous. This CDR3 comprises 12 residues. Trimming pared 2 bases from V and 5 bases from J, leaving 9 bases between. Looked up from germline, CDR1 is SQVTM and CDR2 is ANQGSEA. The CDR3 here is CSVEPIPETQYF. CDR3 DNA sequence: TGCAGCGTTGAACCCATCCCGGAGACCCAGTACTTC. The variable domain in full, completed from reference TRBV29-1 and TRBJ2-5, reads SAVISQKPSRDICQRGTSLTIQCQVDSQVTMMFWYRQQPGQSLTLIATANQGSEATYESGFVIDKFPISRPNLTFSTLTVSNMSPEDSSIYLCSVEPIPETQYFGPGTRLLVL.

The rearrangement links TRBV14 to TRBJ2-5, with D perhaps TRBD1 (5 bases). This CDR3 is 14 amino acids long. Germline loops: CDR1 SGHDN, CDR2 FVKESK. V was trimmed by 5 bases and J by 4 bases, leaving 14 bases between them. The CDR3 DNA follows: TGTGCCAGCAGCTTCCCCAGGGTAGGAGAGACCCAGTACTTC. This sequence encodes CASSFPRVGETQYF.

The J gene is TRBJ1-5, the V gene TRBV6-5; D is perhaps TRBD1 (5 bases). The CDR3 extends over 15 amino acids. Germline V gene sequence: CDR1 MNHEY, CDR2 SVGAGI. Between the trimmed V and J ends, which lost 0 bases and 9 bases, there was a span of 15 bases. CDR3 loop: CASSYSGQGSWPQHF. Written as DNA, the CDR3 is TGTGCCAGCAGTTACTCCGGGCAGGGCTCTTGGCCCCAGCATTTT.